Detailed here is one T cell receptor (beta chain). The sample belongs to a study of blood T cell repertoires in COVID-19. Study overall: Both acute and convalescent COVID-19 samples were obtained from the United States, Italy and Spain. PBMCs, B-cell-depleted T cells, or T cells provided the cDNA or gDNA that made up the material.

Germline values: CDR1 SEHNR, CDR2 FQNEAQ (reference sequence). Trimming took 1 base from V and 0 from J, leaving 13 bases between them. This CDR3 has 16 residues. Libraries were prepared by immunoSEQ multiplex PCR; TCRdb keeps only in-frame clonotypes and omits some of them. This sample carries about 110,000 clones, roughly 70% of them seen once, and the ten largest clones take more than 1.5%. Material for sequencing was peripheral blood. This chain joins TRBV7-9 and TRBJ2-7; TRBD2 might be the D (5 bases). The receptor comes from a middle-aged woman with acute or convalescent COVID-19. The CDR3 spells CASSLGEGPLSYEQYF. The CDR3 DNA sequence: TGTGCCAGCAGCTTAGGTGAGGGTCCCCTCTCCTACGAGCAGTACTTC.